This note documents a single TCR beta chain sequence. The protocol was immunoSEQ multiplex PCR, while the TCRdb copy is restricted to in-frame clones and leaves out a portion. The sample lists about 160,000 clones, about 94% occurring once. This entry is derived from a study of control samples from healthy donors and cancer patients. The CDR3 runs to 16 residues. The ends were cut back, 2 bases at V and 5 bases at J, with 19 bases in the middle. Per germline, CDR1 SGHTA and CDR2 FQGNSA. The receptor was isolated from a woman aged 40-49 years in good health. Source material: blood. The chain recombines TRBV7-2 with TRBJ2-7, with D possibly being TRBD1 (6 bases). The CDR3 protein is CASSLSSGQPGDEQYF. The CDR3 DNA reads TGTGCCAGCAGCTTAAGTTCTGGACAGCCTGGGGACGAGCAGTACTTC.